Here is one T cell receptor (beta chain) with its context. Its antigen is unknown. The data belong to a study of cytomegalovirus exposure and HLA in healthy donors. The overall study: The Caucasian-associated ancestry cluster contained about 80% of the approximately 390 genotyped donors.

Primers included in the PCR were 60 Vbeta and 13 Jbeta primers. The assay was immunoSEQ multiplex PCR, and TCRdb's table has in-frame clones only and misses some. Of about 130,000 clones in the sample, 65% to 75% were seen once. Study results and caveats: Presence/absence analyses supposed approximately even sequencing depth among donors. No immune exposure information besides CMV serostatus was available.

CDR3 length: 14 residues. The J segment lost 1 base and the V segment lost 4 bases, leaving 4 bases of the junction unmatched. Germline CDR1 reads GTSNPN; CDR2 reads SVGIG (reference sequence). Sample: PBMCs. The chain employs TRBV30 and TRBJ2-3; 8 bases align to TRBD1. This clonotype was sampled from a woman aged 45-65 years in good health and CMV-seropositive. CDR3 DNA sequence: TGTGCCTGGAACGAGGGACAGGGCACAGATACGCAGTATTTT. This codes for CAWNEGQGTDTQYF.